One sample yielded the 21 T cell receptor beta chains listed below, sequenced in a study of vaccination and CD4 T cells after COVID-19. Treatment here: 10-day PBMC culture with coronavirus spike peptide pools or control peptides (ViraFEST assay). Researchers used the Oncomine TCR Beta short-read assay to sequence DNA from cultured CD4+ T cells. Via MiXCR, TCRdb re-called the PCR reads, giving one row per CDR3 protein. Of almost 20,000 distinct CDR3 sequences listed, around 42% are singletons. What these receptors recognize is not known. Sample: CD4+ T cells from blood, cultured in vitro, taken after SARS-CoV-2 vaccination. The receptors here all came from a human donor who had recovered from COVID-19.

V and J are TRBV19 and TRBJ1-1, with 8 bases that match TRBD1. Losses at the gene ends were 4 bases for V and 5 bases for J; bases not matched to a gene: 3. Germline V gives CDR1 LNHDA, CDR2 SQIVND (reference sequence). CDR3 length: 13 amino acids. The CDR3, as DNA: TGTGCCAGTAGTACGACAGGGGATACTGAAGCTTTCTTT. This codes for CASSTTGDTEAFF.

The chain is built from TRBV6-1 and TRBJ2-3; TRBD2 might be the D (6 bases). Trimming removed 8 bases at V and 3 bases at J, with 12 bases between. This CDR3 has 13 amino acids. Germline V gene sequence: CDR1 MNHNS, CDR2 SASEGT. CDR3 region: CASLASGTDTQYF. The CDR3 DNA reads as TGTGCCAGCCTAGCGAGTGGAACAGATACGCAGTATTTT.

This rearrangement joins TRBV27 to TRBJ2-5, with TRBD2 matching over 14 bases. This CDR3 has 16 residues. The V segment lost 6 bases and the J segment 5 bases; nucleotides outside the gene matches: 8. The germline CDR1 and CDR2 sequences are MNHEY and SMNVEV (reference sequence). The CDR3 DNA is TGTGCCAGCAGCATAGGCCGACTAGCGGGAGGGGAGACCCAGTACTTC. It translates to CASSIGRLAGGETQYF.

V gene TRBV6-1 combines with J gene TRBJ2-1, with 10 bases matching TRBD2. CDR3 length: 15 residues. J gave up 7 bases and V 2 bases, and 5 bases lay outside the gene matches. Germline values: CDR1 MNHNS, CDR2 SASEGT. The CDR3 nucleotides read TGTGCCAGCAGTGAACGGCCTAGCGGGAGTAATGAGCAGTTCTTC. It specifies CASSERPSGSNEQFF.

This clonotype has just a few counts. The chain employs TRBV4-1 and TRBJ1-5; TRBD1 agrees at 11 bases. This CDR3 has 16 residues. Germline CDR1 reads MGHRA; CDR2 reads YSYEKL. The ends lost 3 bases at V and 2 bases at J; junction bases unmatched: 3. Written as DNA, the CDR3 is TGCGCCAGCAGCCACGGGACAGGGGGAGGCAATCAGCCCCAGCATTTT. This gives the protein CASSHGTGGGNQPQHF.

This clonotype was seen a handful of times. The chain recombines TRBV19 with TRBJ2-7; perhaps TRBD1 as D (6 bases). CDR3 length equals 12 residues. CDR1 LNHDA and CDR2 SQIVND come from the germline V gene (reference sequence). The V end lost 4 bases, the J end lost 6 bases, and 10 bases lay between the germline ends. The CDR3 sequence is CASSTGAREQYF. CDR3 in DNA: TGTGCCAGTAGTACAGGGGCGCGCGAGCAGTACTTC.

The J gene is TRBJ2-6, the V gene TRBV27, with unresolved D. The CDR3 extends over 16 amino acids. Trimming took off 6 bases at V and 2 bases at J, with 14 bases between the two ends. Germline assignment: CDR1 MNHEY and CDR2 SMNVEV (reference sequence). Here the CDR3 DNA reads TGTGCCAGCAGCCTTAGTCGTGGAACTGGGGCCAACGTCCTGACTTTC. Its protein is CASSLSRGTGANVLTF. The complete variable domain, with remaining parts taken from reference TRBV27 and TRBJ2-6, reads EAQVTQNPRYLITVTGKKLTVTCSQNMNHEYMSWYRQDPGLGLRQIYYSMNVEVTDKGDVPEGYKVSRKEKRNFPLILESPSPNQTSLYFCASSLSRGTGANVLTFGAGSRLTVL.

The chain combines TRBV20-1 with TRBJ2-2; the D gene is possibly TRBD2 (6 bases). The CDR3 extends over 15 amino acids. The germline V and J ends were trimmed by 2 bases and 1 base, with 11 bases remaining between them. Germline lookup yields CDR1 DFQATT and CDR2 SNEGSKA (reference sequence). CDR3 nucleotide sequence: TGCAGTGCTAGACCCCCCGGGGGGAACACCGGGGAGCTGTTTTTT. This gives the protein CSARPPGGNTGELFF.

This chain uses TRBV7-2 with TRBJ2-2, with D tentatively TRBD1 (5 bases). In germline, CDR1 is SGHTA, CDR2 FQGNSA. There are 15 residues in the CDR3. Between the trimmed V and J ends, which lost 5 bases and 3 bases, there was a span of 13 bases. In DNA, the CDR3 is TGTGCCAGCAGCCCGCAAACAGGTGACACCGGGGAGCTGTTTTTT. It translates to CASSPQTGDTGELFF.

The chain combines TRBV2 with TRBJ2-3; 13 positions match TRBD2. This CDR3 has 15 amino acids. Germline CDR1 SNHLY, CDR2 FYNNEI. V was pared by 4 bases and J by 3 bases, with 1 base of the junction left unmatched. CDR3 protein: CASSGTSGGTDTQYF. CDR3 nucleotides: TGTGCCAGCAGTGGGACTAGCGGGGGAACAGATACGCAGTATTTT.

J is TRBJ2-3 and V is TRBV24-1; 12 bases are a match to TRBD2. The V segment lost 6 bases and the J segment 4 bases; nucleotides outside the gene matches: 4. Germline lookup yields CDR1 KGHDR and CDR2 SFDVKD. The CDR3 covers 15 residues. The CDR3 region has the DNA TGTGCCACCAGTCCCGCTAGCGGGAGGGCAGATACGCAGTATTTT. The encoded protein is CATSPASGRADTQYF.

The chain links TRBV6-2 or TRBV6-3 to TRBJ1-1, with 8 bases lining up with TRBD1. The trim removed 2 bases at V and 8 bases at J, leaving 10 bases unmatched. The germline gives CDR1 MNHEY, CDR2 SVGEGT. This CDR3 is built from 15 residues. This CDR3 is CASSYPSGGQREAFF. The CDR3 bases are TGTGCCAGCAGTTACCCGTCAGGGGGCCAGAGAGAAGCTTTCTTT.

This clonotype was counted a few times. The CDR3 nucleotides are TGTGCCACCAGCAGGGACAGGGGTACAACTGAAGCTTTCTTT. The encoded protein is CATSRDRGTTEAFF. This chain connects TRBV15 to TRBJ1-1; 9 bases align to TRBD1. The V segment lost 3 bases and the J segment 5 bases; nucleotides outside the gene matches: 4. The V gene's germline CDR1 is LNHNV and CDR2 YYDKDF (reference sequence). The CDR3 totals 14 residues.

This sequence joins TRBV6-1 and TRBJ1-2; 7 nucleotides line up with TRBD1. CDR3 length: 16 amino acids. V lost 4 bases and J lost 0; bases outside the gene matches: 8. Germline V gives CDR1 MNHNS, CDR2 SASEGT. This chain's CDR3 is CASSVSRDRSNYGYTF. CDR3 nucleotides: TGTGCCAGCAGTGTTTCCCGGGACAGATCTAACTATGGCTACACCTTC.

The chain has TRBV7-8 and TRBJ1-5; D perhaps matches TRBD1 (6 bases). The CDR3 is 15 residues long. The V and J ends lost 2 bases and 3 bases respectively, with 11 bases between them. Looked up from germline, CDR1 is SGHVS and CDR2 is FQNEAQ. The CDR3 region has the DNA TGTGCCAGCAGCTTACGGACAGTAGACAATCAGCCCCAGCATTTT. Its protein is CASSLRTVDNQPQHF.

V is TRBV18 and J is TRBJ2-3, with 8 bases identical to TRBD2. CDR1 is KGHSH and CDR2 is LQKENI in the germline V gene. The J segment lost 3 bases and the V segment lost 3 bases, leaving 2 bases of the junction unmatched. The CDR3 is 14 residues long. The CDR3 spells CASSPPSGTDTQYF. CDR3 nucleotide sequence: TGTGCCAGCTCACCCCCTAGCGGGACAGATACGCAGTATTTT.

V and J are TRBV11-3 and TRBJ1-6; 7 bases map to TRBD1. In germline, CDR1 is SGHNT, CDR2 YENEEA. The J segment lost 6 bases and the V segment lost 4 bases, leaving 3 bases of the junction unmatched. The CDR3 runs to 14 residues. CDR3 bases: TGTGCCAGCAGCTCCCGACAGGGTAATTCACCCCTCCACTTT. This encodes CASSSRQGNSPLHF.

The chain has TRBV29-1 and TRBJ2-6, with TRBD2 as a possible D gene (5 bases). With 4 bases removed from V and 4 bases from J, the gap between germline ends came to 17 bases. The CDR3 contains 16 residues. Germline V gene lookup returns CDR1 SQVTM and CDR2 ANQGSEA. Here the CDR3 reads CSVVWVEAAGANVLTF. The CDR3 DNA reads as TGCAGCGTTGTGTGGGTGGAGGCGGCGGGGGCCAACGTCCTGACTTTC.

The chain employs TRBV20-1 and TRBJ1-5, with 7 bases fitting TRBD1. V lost 3 bases to trimming and J lost 5 bases; unmatched junction nucleotides: 4. The CDR3 runs 13 residues. Germline CDR1 reads DFQATT; CDR2 reads SNEGSKA (reference sequence). The CDR3 DNA sequence: TGCAGTGCTAGCCAGGGGGGTGATCAGCCCCAGCATTTT. Translating gives CSASQGGDQPQHF.

This clonotype occurred a few times. The V call is TRBV11-3, the J call TRBJ2-5, with TRBD2 matching over 15 bases. Losses at the gene ends were 5 bases for V and 6 bases for J; bases not matched to a gene: 7. Germline V gene data show CDR1 as SGHNT and CDR2 as YENEEA. The CDR3 has 16 amino acids. As DNA, the CDR3 is TGTGCCAGCAGCGATGGACTAGCGGGAGGGCCGAAGACCCAGTACTTC. Translation: CASSDGLAGGPKTQYF.

Written as DNA, the CDR3 is TGTGCCAGCAGCCAAAACAGGGGATCTGGGAATTCACCCCTCCACTTT. This gives the protein CASSQNRGSGNSPLHF. The gene calls are TRBV4-2 and TRBJ1-6; 7 nucleotides agree with TRBD1. Germline CDR1 LGHNA, CDR2 YNFKEQ. CDR3 length equals 16 residues. V shed 2 bases, J shed 7 bases, and the junction held 8 bases outside the gene matches.